These 3 T cell receptor beta chains came from one sample sequenced in a study of blood T cell repertoires in COVID-19. The protocol was immunoSEQ multiplex PCR, while the TCRdb copy is restricted to in-frame clones and leaves out a portion. Of 200,000 to 300,000 clones listed, 85% to 90% are singletons. Sequencing was done on a sample of peripheral blood. These receptors all come from a woman aged 40 to 55 who had recovered from COVID-19.

This chain connects TRBV29-1 to TRBJ2-7, with TRBD2 matching over 8 bases. V gave up 0 bases and J gave up 3 bases; unmatched junction bases: 7. Germline assignment: CDR1 SQVTM and CDR2 ANQGSEA. This CDR3 is 15 amino acids long. CDR3 sequence reads: CSVEDPAGGGYEQYF. CDR3 DNA sequence: TGCAGCGTTGAAGACCCGGCCGGGGGGGGCTACGAGCAGTACTTC.

The chain's CDR3 is CASSPQGASEAFF. The DNA of the CDR3 is TGTGCCAGCTCACCCCAGGGGGCAAGTGAAGCTTTCTTT. The genes are TRBV18 and TRBJ1-1, with 8 bases aligning to TRBD1. V shed 3 bases, J shed 7 bases, and the junction held 4 bases outside the gene matches. The CDR3 runs 13 residues. Germline V gene sequence: CDR1 KGHSH, CDR2 LQKENI.

This clone was recorded a few times. The chain employs TRBV30 and TRBJ1-4, with TRBD1 as a possible D gene (5 bases). The CDR3 loop spans 15 amino acids. The germline gives CDR1 GTSNPN, CDR2 SVGIG (reference sequence). Trimming left V 1 base short and J 4 bases short, with 13 bases between. The CDR3 sequence: CAWSGRQPFNEKLFF. CDR3 nucleotide sequence: TGTGCCTGGAGTGGCCGACAGCCGTTTAATGAAAAACTGTTTTTT.